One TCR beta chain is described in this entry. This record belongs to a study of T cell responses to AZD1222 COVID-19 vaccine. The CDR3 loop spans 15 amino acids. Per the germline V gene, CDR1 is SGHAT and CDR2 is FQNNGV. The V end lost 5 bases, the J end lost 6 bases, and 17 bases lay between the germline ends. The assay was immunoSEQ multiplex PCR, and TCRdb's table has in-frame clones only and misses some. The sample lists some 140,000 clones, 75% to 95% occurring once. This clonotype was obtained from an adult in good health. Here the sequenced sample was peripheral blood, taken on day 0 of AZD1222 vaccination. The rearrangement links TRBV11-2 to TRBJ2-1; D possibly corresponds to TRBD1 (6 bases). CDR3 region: CASSLQGNNPNEQFF. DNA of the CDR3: TGTGCCAGCAGCCTACAGGGAAATAACCCCAATGAGCAGTTCTTC.